What follows is one T cell receptor beta chain and its context. What was amplified from RNA transcripts were TCR beta CDR3 regions. First-round RT-PCR with HTBI primers amplified the TCR CDR3 region. TCRdb re-called the multiplex PCR reads through MiXCR, storing one row per CDR3 protein. Among 450,000 to 700,000 distinct CDR3 sequences listed, 46% were seen once. The record originates from a study of T cells in Graves' hyperthyroidism and ophthalmopathy. In germline, CDR1 is SNHLY, CDR2 FYNNEI. V lost 2 bases to trimming and J lost 11 bases, with 7 bases between them. CDR3 length: 11 residues. The sequenced sample was peripheral blood or thyroid tissue (not recorded which). The clonotype originates from a young woman with Graves' hyperthyroidism. This chain links TRBV2 with TRBJ2-1, with D hard to call. This CDR3 reads CASSEWIQQFF. DNA of the CDR3: TGTGCCAGCAGTGAATGGATCCAGCAGTTCTTC.